This note documents a single TCR beta chain sequence. This sample stems from a study of blood T cell repertoires in COVID-19. Study in general: From the United States, Italy and Spain came samples of acute and convalescent COVID-19. From T cells, B-cell-depleted T cells, or PBMCs came the material, which was cDNA or gDNA.

Study processing details: Quantification of nucleated cells was approximated via reference gene primer amplification. TCRdb's table, derived via immunoSEQ multiplex PCR, lists solely in-frame clones and lacks some. V and J calls and clone size follow that table, whereas D and trimming were derived from the DNA. The table lists some 43,000 clones, around 84% of them singletons. The sequencing input was peripheral blood. The clonotype comes from a middle-aged man with active or convalescent COVID-19.

CDR3 sequence reads: CATTGQGEYGYTF. In DNA form, the CDR3 reads TGTGCCACCACGGGACAGGGAGAGTATGGCTACACCTTC. The chain recombines TRBV15 with TRBJ1-2; 9 bases are a match to TRBD1. The CDR3 consists of 13 residues. CDR1 and CDR2 (germline): LNHNV, YYDKDF (reference sequence). The V and J ends lost 7 bases and 5 bases, in that order; junction bases with no gene match: 5.